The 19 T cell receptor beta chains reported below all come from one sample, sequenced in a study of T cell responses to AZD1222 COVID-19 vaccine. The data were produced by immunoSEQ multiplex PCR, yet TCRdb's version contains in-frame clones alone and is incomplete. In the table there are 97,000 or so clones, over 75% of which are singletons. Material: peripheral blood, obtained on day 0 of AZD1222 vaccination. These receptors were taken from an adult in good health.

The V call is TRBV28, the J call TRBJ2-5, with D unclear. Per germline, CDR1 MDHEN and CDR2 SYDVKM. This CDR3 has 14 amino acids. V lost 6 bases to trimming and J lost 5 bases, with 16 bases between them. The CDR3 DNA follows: TGTGCCAGCAGCCCGGGTCGATTAAAGGAGACCCAGTACTTC. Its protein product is CASSPGRLKETQYF.

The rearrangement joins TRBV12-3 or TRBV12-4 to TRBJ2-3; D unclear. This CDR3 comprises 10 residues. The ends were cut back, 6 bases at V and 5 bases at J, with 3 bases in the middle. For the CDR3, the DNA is TGTGCCAGCAGAAAAGATACGCAGTATTTT. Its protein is CASRKDTQYF.

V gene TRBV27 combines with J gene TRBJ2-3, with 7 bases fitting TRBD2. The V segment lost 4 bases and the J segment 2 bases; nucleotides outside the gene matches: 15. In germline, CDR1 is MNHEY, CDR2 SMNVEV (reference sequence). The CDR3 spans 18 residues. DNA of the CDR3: TGTGCCAGCAGTTCCTATTATACGGGAGGCTTTCCCACAGATACGCAGTATTTT. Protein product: CASSSYYTGGFPTDTQYF.

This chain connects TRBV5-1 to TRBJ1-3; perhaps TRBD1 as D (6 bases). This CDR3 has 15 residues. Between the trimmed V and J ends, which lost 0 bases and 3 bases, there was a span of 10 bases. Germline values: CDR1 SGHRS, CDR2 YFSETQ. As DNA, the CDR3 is TGCGCCAGCAGCTTGGCGGACAGCGGTGGAAACACCATATATTTT. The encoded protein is CASSLADSGGNTIYF.

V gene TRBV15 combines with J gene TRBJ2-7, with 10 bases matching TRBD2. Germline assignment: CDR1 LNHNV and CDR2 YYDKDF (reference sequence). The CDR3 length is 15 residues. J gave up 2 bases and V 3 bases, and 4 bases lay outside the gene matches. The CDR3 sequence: CATSSSGRAPYEQYF. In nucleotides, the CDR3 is TGTGCCACCAGCAGCAGCGGGAGGGCCCCCTACGAGCAGTACTTC.

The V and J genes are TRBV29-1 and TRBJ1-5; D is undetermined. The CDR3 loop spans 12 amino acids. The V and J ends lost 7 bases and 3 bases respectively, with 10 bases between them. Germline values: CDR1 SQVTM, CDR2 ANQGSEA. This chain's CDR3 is CSAQGINQPQHF. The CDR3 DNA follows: TGCAGCGCTCAAGGTATCAATCAGCCCCAGCATTTT.

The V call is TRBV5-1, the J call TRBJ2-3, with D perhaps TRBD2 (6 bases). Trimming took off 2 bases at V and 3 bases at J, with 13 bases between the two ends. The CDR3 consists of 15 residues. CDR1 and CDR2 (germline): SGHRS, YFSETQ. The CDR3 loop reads CASSLAGRITDTQYF. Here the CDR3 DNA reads TGCGCCAGCAGCTTAGCGGGCAGAATAACAGATACGCAGTATTTT.

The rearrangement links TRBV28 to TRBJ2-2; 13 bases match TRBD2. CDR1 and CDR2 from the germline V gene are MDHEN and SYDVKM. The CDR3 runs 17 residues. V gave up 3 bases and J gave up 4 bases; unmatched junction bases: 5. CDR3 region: CASSLELAGGATGELFF. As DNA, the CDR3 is TGTGCCAGCAGTTTGGAACTAGCGGGAGGGGCCACCGGGGAGCTGTTTTTT.

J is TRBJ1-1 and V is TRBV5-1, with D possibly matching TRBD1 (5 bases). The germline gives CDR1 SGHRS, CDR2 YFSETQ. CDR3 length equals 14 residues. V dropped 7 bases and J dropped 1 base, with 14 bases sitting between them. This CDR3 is CASDPGPGNTEAFF. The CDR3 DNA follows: TGCGCCAGCGATCCGGGACCGGGGAACACTGAAGCTTTCTTT.

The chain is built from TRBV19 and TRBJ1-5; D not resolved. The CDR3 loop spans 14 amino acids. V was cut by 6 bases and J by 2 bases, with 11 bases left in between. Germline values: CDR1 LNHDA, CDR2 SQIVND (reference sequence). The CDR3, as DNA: TGTGCCAGTAGAGAGGGATTCGGCAATCAGCCCCAGCATTTT. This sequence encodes CASREGFGNQPQHF.

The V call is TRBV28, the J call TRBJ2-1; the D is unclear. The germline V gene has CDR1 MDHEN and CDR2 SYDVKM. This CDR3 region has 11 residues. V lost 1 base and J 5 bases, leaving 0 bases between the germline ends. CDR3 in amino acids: CASSLYNEQFF. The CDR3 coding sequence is TGTGCCAGCAGTTTATACAATGAGCAGTTCTTC.

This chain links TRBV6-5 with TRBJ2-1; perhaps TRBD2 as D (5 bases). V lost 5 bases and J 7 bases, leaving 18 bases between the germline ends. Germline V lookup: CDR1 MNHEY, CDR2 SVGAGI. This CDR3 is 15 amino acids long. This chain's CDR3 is CASSKTIGSWNEQFF. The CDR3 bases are TGTGCCAGCAGTAAGACTATCGGGTCTTGGAATGAGCAGTTCTTC.

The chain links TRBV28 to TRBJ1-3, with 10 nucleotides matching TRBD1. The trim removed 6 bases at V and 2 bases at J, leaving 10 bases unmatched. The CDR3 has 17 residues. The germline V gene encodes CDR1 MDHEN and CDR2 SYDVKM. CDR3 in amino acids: CASSSPRDRGPGNTIYF. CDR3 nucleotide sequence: TGTGCCAGCAGCTCACCCCGGGACAGGGGACCTGGAAACACCATATATTTT.

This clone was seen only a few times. Written as DNA, the CDR3 is TGCAGCGTTGCTTATCCACGAGGAACTGAAGCTTTCTTT. This sequence encodes CSVAYPRGTEAFF. V is TRBV29-1 and J is TRBJ1-1; D unresolved. V was pared by 4 bases and J by 5 bases, with 14 bases between. Germline V gives CDR1 SQVTM, CDR2 ANQGSEA. The CDR3 totals 13 residues. The whole variable domain, filled in from reference TRBV29-1 and TRBJ1-1, reads SAVISQKPSRDICQRGTSLTIQCQVDSQVTMMFWYRQQPGQSLTLIATANQGSEATYESGFVIDKFPISRPNLTFSTLTVSNMSPEDSSIYLCSVAYPRGTEAFFGQGTRLTVV.

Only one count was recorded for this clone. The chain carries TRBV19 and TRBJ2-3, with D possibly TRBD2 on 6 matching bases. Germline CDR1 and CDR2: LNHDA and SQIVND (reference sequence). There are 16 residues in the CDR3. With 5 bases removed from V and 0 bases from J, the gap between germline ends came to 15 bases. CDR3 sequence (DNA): TGTGCCAGTAGTCTCCCGCTCGGGACTAGCACAGATACGCAGTATTTT. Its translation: CASSLPLGTSTDTQYF.

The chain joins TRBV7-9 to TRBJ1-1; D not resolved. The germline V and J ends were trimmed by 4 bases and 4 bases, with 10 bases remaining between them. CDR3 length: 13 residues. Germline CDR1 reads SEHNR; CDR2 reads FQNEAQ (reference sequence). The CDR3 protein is CASSSRTGTEAFF. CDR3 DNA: TGTGCCAGCAGCTCCAGGACGGGCACTGAAGCTTTCTTT.

In nucleotides, the CDR3 is TGTGCCAGCAGTTCCCTCGGGGGGACGCCCTATGGCTACACCTTC. Its protein is CASSSLGGTPYGYTF. The chain carries TRBV6-5 and TRBJ1-2, with D possibly being TRBD1 (5 bases). The CDR3 totals 15 residues. V was trimmed by 4 bases and J by 4 bases, leaving 16 bases between them. From germline, CDR1 is MNHEY and CDR2 SVGAGI.

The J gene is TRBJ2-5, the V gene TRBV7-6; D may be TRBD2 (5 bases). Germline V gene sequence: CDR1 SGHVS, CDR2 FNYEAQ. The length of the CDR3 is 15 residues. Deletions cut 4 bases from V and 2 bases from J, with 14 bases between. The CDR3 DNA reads TGTGCCAGCAGCTCACGCGGACTTGTTCAAGAGACCCAGTACTTC. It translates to CASSSRGLVQETQYF.

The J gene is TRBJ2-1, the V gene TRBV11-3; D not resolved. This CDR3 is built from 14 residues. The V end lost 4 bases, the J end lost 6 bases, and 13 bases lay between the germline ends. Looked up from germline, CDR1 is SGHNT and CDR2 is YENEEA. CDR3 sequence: CASSYQRLSNEQFF. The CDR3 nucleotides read TGTGCCAGCAGCTACCAAAGGCTGAGCAATGAGCAGTTCTTC. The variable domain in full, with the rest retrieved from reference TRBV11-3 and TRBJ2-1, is EAGVVQSPRYKIIEKKQPVAFWCNPISGHNTLYWYLQNLGQGPELLIRYENEEAVDDSQLPKDRFSAERLKGVDSTLKIQPAELGDSAVYLCASSYQRLSNEQFFGPGTRLTVL.